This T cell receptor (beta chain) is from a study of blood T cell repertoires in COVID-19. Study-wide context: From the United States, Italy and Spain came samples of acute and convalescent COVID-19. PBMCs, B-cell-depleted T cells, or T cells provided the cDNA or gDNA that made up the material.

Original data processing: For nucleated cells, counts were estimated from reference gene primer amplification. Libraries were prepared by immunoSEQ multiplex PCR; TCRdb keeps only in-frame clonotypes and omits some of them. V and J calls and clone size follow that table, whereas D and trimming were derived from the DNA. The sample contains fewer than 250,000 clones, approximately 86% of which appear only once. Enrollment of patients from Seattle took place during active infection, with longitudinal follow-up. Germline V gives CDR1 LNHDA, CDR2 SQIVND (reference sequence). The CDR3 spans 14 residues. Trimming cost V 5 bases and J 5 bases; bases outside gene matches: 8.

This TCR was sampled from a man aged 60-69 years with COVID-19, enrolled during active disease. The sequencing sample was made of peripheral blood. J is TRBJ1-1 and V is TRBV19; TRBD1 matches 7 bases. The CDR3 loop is CASSVQGSGTEAFF. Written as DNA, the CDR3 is TGTGCCAGTAGTGTACAGGGGTCCGGGACTGAAGCTTTCTTT.